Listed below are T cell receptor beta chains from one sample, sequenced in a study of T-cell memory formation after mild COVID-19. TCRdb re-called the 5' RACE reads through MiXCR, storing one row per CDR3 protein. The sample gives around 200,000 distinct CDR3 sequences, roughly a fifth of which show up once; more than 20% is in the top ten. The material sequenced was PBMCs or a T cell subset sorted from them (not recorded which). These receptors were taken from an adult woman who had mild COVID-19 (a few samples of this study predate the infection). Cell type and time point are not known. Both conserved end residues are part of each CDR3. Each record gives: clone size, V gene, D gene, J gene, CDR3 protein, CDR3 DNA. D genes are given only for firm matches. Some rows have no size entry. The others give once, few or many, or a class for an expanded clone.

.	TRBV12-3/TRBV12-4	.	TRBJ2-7	CACGDSSYEQYF	TGTGCCTGCGGGGATAGCTCCTACGAGCAGTACTTC
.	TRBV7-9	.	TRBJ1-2	CASSSYEADNYGYTF	TGTGCCAGCAGCTCCTATGAGGCGGATAACTATGGCTACACCTTC
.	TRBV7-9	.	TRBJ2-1	CASSSGRLWEQFF	TGTGCCAGCAGCTCAGGACGCCTCTGGGAGCAGTTCTTC
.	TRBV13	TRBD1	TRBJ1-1	CASSTLTGINDAEAFF	TGTGCCAGCAGCACCTTGACAGGGATTAATGACGCTGAAGCTTTCTTT
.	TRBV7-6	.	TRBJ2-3	CASSLYGGDTDTQYF	TGTGCCAGCAGCTTATATGGGGGAGACACAGATACGCAGTATTTT
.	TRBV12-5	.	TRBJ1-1	CASGFGLRQEQRLNTEAFF	TGTGCTAGTGGTTTCGGCCTCCGGCAGGAGCAAAGACTGAACACTGAAGCTTTCTTT
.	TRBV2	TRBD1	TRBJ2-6	CASSESRQGEYSGANVLTF	TGTGCCAGCAGTGAATCCCGACAGGGAGAATACTCTGGGGCCAACGTCCTGACTTTC
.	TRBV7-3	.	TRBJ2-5	CASSLYIGAAETQYF	TGTGCCAGCAGCCTATATATCGGTGCCGCGGAGACCCAGTACTTC
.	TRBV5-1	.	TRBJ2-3	CASRGKDTDTQYF	TGCGCCAGCAGGGGCAAGGACACAGATACGCAGTATTTT
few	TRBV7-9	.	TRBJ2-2	CASSLARGNRTGELFF	TGTGCCAGCAGCTTAGCTCGGGGTAACAGGACCGGGGAGCTGTTTTTT
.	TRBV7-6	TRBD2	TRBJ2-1	CASSLGAAGTSGGAGFF	TGTGCCAGCAGCTTAGGAGCCGCCGGGACTAGCGGGGGGGCCGGATTCTTC
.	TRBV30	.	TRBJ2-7	CAWRGEQYF	TGTGCCTGGAGGGGCGAGCAGTACTTC
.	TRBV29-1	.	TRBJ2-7	CSVVVNYEQYF	TGCAGCGTTGTGGTAAACTACGAGCAGTACTTC
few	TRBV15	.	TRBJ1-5	CATGENQPQHF	TGTGCCACCGGGGAGAATCAGCCCCAGCATTTT
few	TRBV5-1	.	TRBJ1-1	CASSLVSGSGNTEAFF	TGCGCCAGCAGCTTGGTGTCTGGGTCCGGGAACACTGAAGCTTTCTTT
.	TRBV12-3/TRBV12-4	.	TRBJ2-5	CASSAVSETQYF	TGTGCCAGCAGTGCGGTATCAGAGACCCAGTACTTC
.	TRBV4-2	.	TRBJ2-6	CASSQDHYGQNSGANVLTF	TGTGCCAGCAGCCAAGATCATTACGGGCAGAACTCTGGGGCCAACGTCCTGACTTTC
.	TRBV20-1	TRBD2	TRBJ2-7	CSAMTSENPYEQYF	TGCAGTGCCATGACTAGCGAGAACCCTTACGAGCAGTACTTC
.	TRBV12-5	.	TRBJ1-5	CASGLEWGEGSNQPQHF	TGTGCTAGTGGTTTGGAGTGGGGGGAAGGTAGCAATCAGCCCCAGCATTTT
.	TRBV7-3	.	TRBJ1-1	CASSSTVGTEAFF	TGTGCCAGCAGCTCCACTGTGGGCACTGAAGCTTTCTTT
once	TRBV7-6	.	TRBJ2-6	CASSLGAGPVSGDNVLTF	TGTGCCAGCAGCTTAGGGGCAGGACCGGTGTCTGGGGACAACGTCCTGACTTTC
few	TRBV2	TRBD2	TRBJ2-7	CASSTIAGGPYEQYF	TGTGCCAGCAGCACAATAGCGGGAGGGCCGTACGAGCAGTACTTC
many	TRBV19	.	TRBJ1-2	CASRPAGGYGYTF	TGTGCCAGTAGGCCGGCCGGGGGCTATGGCTACACCTTC
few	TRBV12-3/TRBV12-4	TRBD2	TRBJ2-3	CASSEPGTRLDTQYF	TGTGCCAGCAGCGAACCCGGGACTAGGCTCGATACGCAGTATTTT
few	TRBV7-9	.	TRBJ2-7	CASSPTVSYEQYF	TGTGCCAGCAGCCCGACAGTCTCCTACGAGCAGTACTTC
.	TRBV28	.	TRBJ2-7	CASSFHRAKKSYEQYF	TGTGCCAGCAGTTTCCACAGGGCTAAAAAATCCTACGAGCAGTACTTC
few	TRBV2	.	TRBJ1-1	CASSLEYSEAFF	TGTGCCAGCAGTCTCGAGTACAGTGAAGCTTTCTTT
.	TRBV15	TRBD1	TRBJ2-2	CATSGQANTGELFF	TGTGCCACCAGCGGACAGGCCAACACCGGGGAGCTGTTTTTT
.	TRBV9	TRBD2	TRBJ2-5	CASSLTSGGAAETQYF	TGTGCCAGCAGCTTGACTAGCGGGGGCGCCGCGGAGACCCAGTACTTC
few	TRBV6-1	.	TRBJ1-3	CASRDSGPGNTIYF	TGTGCCAGCAGGGACAGCGGCCCTGGAAACACCATATATTTT
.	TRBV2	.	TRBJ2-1	CASSEAISKTYNEQFF	TGTGCCAGCAGTGAAGCGATCTCGAAGACCTACAATGAGCAGTTCTTC
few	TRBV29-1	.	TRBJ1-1	CSVEAGGVTEAFF	TGCAGCGTTGAAGCCGGAGGGGTGACTGAAGCTTTCTTT
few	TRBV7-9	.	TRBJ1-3	CASSLGRNSGNTIYF	TGTGCCAGCAGCTTGGGGCGGAACTCTGGAAACACCATATATTTT
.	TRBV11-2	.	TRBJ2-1	CASSHLGGEQFF	TGTGCCAGCAGCCATTTGGGGGGTGAGCAGTTCTTC
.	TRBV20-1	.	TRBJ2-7	CSARTTRTGYEQYF	TGCAGTGCTAGAACTACTAGGACGGGCTACGAGCAGTACTTC
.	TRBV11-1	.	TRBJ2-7	CASSPFTELYEQYF	TGTGCCAGCAGCCCCTTCACGGAGCTTTACGAGCAGTACTTC
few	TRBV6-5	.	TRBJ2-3	CASSKNVVDTQYF	TGTGCCAGCAGCAAAAATGTAGTAGATACGCAGTATTTT